This T cell receptor beta chain was obtained from a study of T cells expressing NK-cell markers. From the 5' RACE reads, TCRdb lists one entry per CDR3 protein and no DNA. Its table lists 150,000 or so distinct CDR3 sequences. The CDR3 has 14 residues. Germline values: CDR1 SQVTM, CDR2 ANQGSEA. The clonotype comes from a woman aged 18 to 75 in good health. The chain is built from TRBV29-1 and TRBJ2-1; TCRdb calls TRBD2, which cannot be checked without DNA. The sample taken for sequencing was blood T cells: a sorted CD56 or NKG2C T cell subset, CD4+ or CD8+ T cells, or bulk PBMC T cells (not recorded which). The CDR3 here is CSARGRVVYNEQFF.